This is a list of T cell receptor beta chains from one sample in a study of blood T cell repertoires in COVID-19. Some clones are missing from TCRdb's copy, which holds only in-frame ones; the method was immunoSEQ multiplex PCR. The repertoire holds 130,000 to 150,000 clones, with roughly 90% as singletons. The material sequenced was peripheral blood. These receptors were obtained from a human donor in a cohort sampled during active COVID-19. CDR3s include the opening cysteine and the closing phenylalanine or tryptophan. Each record gives: V gene, D gene, J gene, clone size, CDR3 protein, CDR3 DNA. A D gene is named only where the DNA matches it firmly. Clone size, where shown, is once, few, many, or a class for clones that have expanded.

v_call: TRBV18; d_call: -; j_call: TRBJ1-1; clone_size: -; cdr3_aa: CASSPSRENTEAFF; cdr3_nt: TGTGCCAGCTCACCCTCGAGGGAGAACACTGAAGCTTTCTTT
v_call: TRBV5-1; d_call: -; j_call: TRBJ1-1; clone_size: -; cdr3_aa: CASSSTAATEAFF; cdr3_nt: TGCGCCAGCAGTTCTACAGCGGCTACTGAAGCTTTCTTT
v_call: TRBV28; d_call: -; j_call: TRBJ2-3; clone_size: -; cdr3_aa: CASGGGLPPTDTQYF; cdr3_nt: TGTGCCAGCGGCGGGGGCCTCCCTCCCACAGATACGCAGTATTTT
v_call: TRBV6-1; d_call: TRBD1; j_call: TRBJ1-5; clone_size: -; cdr3_aa: CASSEAGGQGSNQPQHF; cdr3_nt: TGTGCCAGCAGTGAAGCCGGGGGACAGGGCTCAAATCAGCCCCAGCATTTT
v_call: TRBV29-1; d_call: TRBD2; j_call: TRBJ2-1; clone_size: -; cdr3_aa: CSAILAGGSNEQFF; cdr3_nt: TGCAGCGCCATACTAGCGGGGGGCTCCAATGAGCAGTTCTTC
v_call: TRBV5-1; d_call: TRBD1; j_call: TRBJ2-1; clone_size: -; cdr3_aa: CASRGGWTGGDEQFF; cdr3_nt: TGCGCCAGCAGAGGAGGATGGACAGGGGGCGATGAGCAGTTCTTC
v_call: TRBV4-3; d_call: -; j_call: TRBJ1-2; clone_size: -; cdr3_aa: CASSQDEGGGNYGYTF; cdr3_nt: TGCGCCAGCAGCCAAGACGAAGGGGGGGGAAACTATGGCTACACCTTC
v_call: TRBV9; d_call: -; j_call: TRBJ1-1; clone_size: -; cdr3_aa: CASSEQHYTEAFF; cdr3_nt: TGTGCCAGCAGCGAACAGCATTACACTGAAGCTTTCTTT
v_call: TRBV5-1; d_call: -; j_call: TRBJ1-2; clone_size: -; cdr3_aa: CASSLDTGFGYGYTF; cdr3_nt: TGCGCCAGCAGCTTGGATACAGGGTTTGGCTATGGCTACACCTTC
v_call: TRBV7-9; d_call: TRBD2; j_call: TRBJ2-5; clone_size: -; cdr3_aa: CASQGTSGEETQYF; cdr3_nt: TGTGCCAGCCAGGGGACTAGCGGAGAAGAGACCCAGTACTTC
v_call: TRBV4-1; d_call: TRBD2; j_call: TRBJ2-4; clone_size: many; cdr3_aa: CASSQGLAGGRTKNIQYF; cdr3_nt: TGCGCCAGCAGCCAAGGACTAGCGGGGGGGCGAACCAAAAACATTCAGTACTTC
v_call: TRBV24-1; d_call: -; j_call: TRBJ2-3; clone_size: once; cdr3_aa: CATRRGGGTDTQYF; cdr3_nt: TGTGCCACTCGCCGAGGGGGAGGCACAGATACGCAGTATTTT
v_call: TRBV4-1; d_call: TRBD1; j_call: TRBJ1-6; clone_size: -; cdr3_aa: CASSRGQGFGSPLHF; cdr3_nt: TGCGCCAGCAGCCGCGGACAGGGCTTTGGCTCACCCCTCCACTTT
v_call: TRBV6-5; d_call: TRBD1; j_call: TRBJ2-5; clone_size: -; cdr3_aa: CASSQRQGQETQYF; cdr3_nt: TGTGCCAGCAGTCAACGACAGGGCCAAGAGACCCAGTACTTC
v_call: TRBV29-1; d_call: TRBD2; j_call: TRBJ2-2; clone_size: -; cdr3_aa: CSGRTSGTGELFF; cdr3_nt: TGCAGCGGACGGACTAGCGGAACCGGGGAGCTGTTTTTT
v_call: TRBV28; d_call: -; j_call: TRBJ1-1; clone_size: once; cdr3_aa: CASSLVRGTEAFF; cdr3_nt: TGTGCCAGCAGTTTAGTCAGGGGCACTGAAGCTTTCTTT
v_call: TRBV4-3; d_call: -; j_call: TRBJ2-1; clone_size: -; cdr3_aa: CASSPRIGGYNEQFF; cdr3_nt: TGCGCCAGCAGCCCTCGGATAGGGGGCTACAATGAGCAGTTCTTC
v_call: TRBV19; d_call: TRBD1; j_call: TRBJ2-7; clone_size: once; cdr3_aa: CASSPDRESYEQYF; cdr3_nt: TGTGCCAGTAGCCCCGACAGGGAGTCCTACGAGCAGTACTTC
v_call: TRBV7-8; d_call: -; j_call: TRBJ1-6; clone_size: -; cdr3_aa: CASSLRNSPLHF; cdr3_nt: TGTGCCAGCAGCTTACGGAATTCACCCCTCCACTTT
v_call: TRBV18; d_call: TRBD1; j_call: TRBJ2-2; clone_size: -; cdr3_aa: CASSPLRTGNTGELFF; cdr3_nt: TGTGCCAGCTCACCACTCCGGACAGGGAACACCGGGGAGCTGTTTTTT
v_call: TRBV4-1; d_call: -; j_call: TRBJ1-1; clone_size: -; cdr3_aa: CASSFHRTEDTEAFF; cdr3_nt: TGCGCCAGCAGCTTTCACAGGACCGAGGACACTGAAGCTTTCTTT
v_call: TRBV6-2/TRBV6-3; d_call: -; j_call: TRBJ2-1; clone_size: -; cdr3_aa: CASSSGLGQLF; cdr3_nt: TGTGCCAGCAGCTCGGGCCTCGGACAGCTCTTC
v_call: TRBV6-5; d_call: -; j_call: TRBJ1-1; clone_size: -; cdr3_aa: CASSQTQGNTEAFF; cdr3_nt: TGTGCCAGCAGTCAAACACAGGGGAACACTGAAGCTTTCTTT
v_call: TRBV19; d_call: TRBD1; j_call: TRBJ1-6; clone_size: -; cdr3_aa: CASSRQGLGNSPLHF; cdr3_nt: TGTGCCAGTAGCCGACAGGGCCTAGGAAATTCACCCCTCCACTTT
v_call: TRBV27; d_call: TRBD2; j_call: TRBJ2-1; clone_size: -; cdr3_aa: CASSLLAGQGYNEQFF; cdr3_nt: TGTGCCAGCAGTCTGCTAGCGGGACAAGGGTACAATGAGCAGTTCTTC
v_call: TRBV7-3; d_call: TRBD1; j_call: TRBJ2-7; clone_size: -; cdr3_aa: CASSRPRAGGRYEQYF; cdr3_nt: TGTGCCAGCAGCCGGCCACGGGCAGGGGGTAGGTACGAGCAGTACTTC
v_call: TRBV4-1; d_call: TRBD2; j_call: TRBJ2-5; clone_size: -; cdr3_aa: CASSQERRRGGANQETQYF; cdr3_nt: TGCGCCAGCAGCCAAGAGAGAAGGCGGGGGGGCGCCAACCAAGAGACCCAGTACTTC
v_call: TRBV5-4; d_call: -; j_call: TRBJ2-5; clone_size: -; cdr3_aa: CASSFYQETQYF; cdr3_nt: TGTGCCAGCAGCTTCTACCAAGAGACCCAGTACTTC
v_call: TRBV28; d_call: TRBD1; j_call: TRBJ2-7; clone_size: -; cdr3_aa: CASSVGGQGYEQYF; cdr3_nt: TGTGCCAGCAGTGTGGGGGGACAGGGGTACGAGCAGTACTTC
v_call: TRBV30; d_call: -; j_call: TRBJ1-1; clone_size: -; cdr3_aa: CGSGGGSAVEAFF; cdr3_nt: TGTGGGAGTGGAGGTGGCTCGGCAGTTGAAGCTTTCTTT
v_call: TRBV24-1; d_call: -; j_call: TRBJ2-1; clone_size: few; cdr3_aa: CATSGGNEQFF; cdr3_nt: TGTGCCACCAGTGGAGGCAATGAGCAGTTCTTC
v_call: TRBV5-6; d_call: TRBD1; j_call: TRBJ1-5; clone_size: -; cdr3_aa: CASSLGQGRRNQPQHF; cdr3_nt: TGTGCCAGCAGCTTGGGACAGGGCCGTCGCAATCAGCCCCAGCATTTT
v_call: TRBV30; d_call: -; j_call: TRBJ1-5; clone_size: -; cdr3_aa: CAWSPQGIPPQHF; cdr3_nt: TGTGCCTGGAGTCCACAGGGAATTCCGCCCCAGCATTTT
v_call: TRBV4-1; d_call: TRBD1; j_call: TRBJ1-4; clone_size: -; cdr3_aa: CASSQALQGEKLFF; cdr3_nt: TGCGCCAGCAGCCAAGCTCTACAGGGGGAAAAACTGTTTTTT
v_call: TRBV4-3; d_call: -; j_call: TRBJ2-7; clone_size: -; cdr3_aa: CASSQGGGRSYEQYF; cdr3_nt: TGCGCCAGCAGCCAAGGGGGAGGTCGTTCCTACGAGCAGTACTTC
v_call: TRBV9; d_call: TRBD2; j_call: TRBJ2-1; clone_size: once; cdr3_aa: CASSVDEAGPYNEQFF; cdr3_nt: TGTGCCAGCAGCGTAGATGAAGCGGGACCCTACAATGAGCAGTTCTTC
v_call: TRBV3-1/TRBV3-2; d_call: -; j_call: TRBJ2-3; clone_size: -; cdr3_aa: CASSPQATSTDTQYF; cdr3_nt: TGTGCCAGCAGCCCACAGGCGACTAGCACAGATACGCAGTATTTT
v_call: TRBV4-3; d_call: -; j_call: TRBJ2-3; clone_size: -; cdr3_aa: CASSQDPSLSTDTQYF; cdr3_nt: TGCGCCAGCAGCCAAGATCCCTCCCTTAGCACAGATACGCAGTATTTT
v_call: TRBV23-1; d_call: TRBD1; j_call: TRBJ2-7; clone_size: -; cdr3_aa: CASIWGQGGPSYEQYF; cdr3_nt: TGCGCCAGCATCTGGGGACAGGGGGGCCCCTCCTACGAGCAGTACTTC
v_call: TRBV7-8; d_call: TRBD1; j_call: TRBJ1-5; clone_size: -; cdr3_aa: CASSLSGTGPSHQPQHF; cdr3_nt: TGTGCCAGCAGCTTATCCGGGACAGGCCCATCTCATCAGCCCCAGCATTTT
v_call: TRBV28; d_call: -; j_call: TRBJ1-5; clone_size: -; cdr3_aa: CASSFGGESNQPQHF; cdr3_nt: TGTGCCAGCAGTTTTGGAGGGGAAAGCAATCAGCCCCAGCATTTT
v_call: TRBV6-5; d_call: -; j_call: TRBJ2-1; clone_size: -; cdr3_aa: CASIGLKNEQFF; cdr3_nt: TGTGCCAGCATCGGTTTAAAGAATGAGCAGTTCTTC
v_call: TRBV3-1/TRBV3-2; d_call: TRBD1; j_call: TRBJ2-5; clone_size: -; cdr3_aa: CASSNVHRGMTQYF; cdr3_nt: TGTGCCAGCAGCAACGTTCACAGGGGAATGACCCAGTACTTC
v_call: TRBV28; d_call: TRBD1; j_call: TRBJ1-4; clone_size: -; cdr3_aa: CASMGQLNEKLFF; cdr3_nt: TGTGCCAGCATGGGACAGCTTAATGAAAAACTGTTTTTT
v_call: TRBV28; d_call: TRBD2; j_call: TRBJ2-3; clone_size: -; cdr3_aa: CASSQSTSGVTDTQYF; cdr3_nt: TGTGCCAGCAGCCAGTCGACTAGCGGGGTAACAGATACGCAGTATTTT
v_call: TRBV4-3; d_call: TRBD2; j_call: TRBJ2-1; clone_size: -; cdr3_aa: CASRQNRASGRLGVF; cdr3_nt: TGCGCCAGCAGACAAAACCGGGCTAGCGGGAGGCTCGGCGTCTTC
v_call: TRBV5-6; d_call: -; j_call: TRBJ1-2; clone_size: -; cdr3_aa: CASSINSYGYTF; cdr3_nt: TGTGCCAGCAGCATAAACAGCTATGGCTACACCTTC
v_call: TRBV28; d_call: -; j_call: TRBJ1-1; clone_size: once; cdr3_aa: CASSLNRDAFF; cdr3_nt: TGTGCCAGCAGCCTGAACAGGGATGCTTTCTTT
v_call: TRBV19; d_call: TRBD1; j_call: TRBJ2-2; clone_size: -; cdr3_aa: CASRPGQGYTGELFF; cdr3_nt: TGTGCCAGTAGACCAGGACAGGGATACACCGGGGAGCTGTTTTTT
v_call: TRBV12-3/TRBV12-4; d_call: -; j_call: TRBJ1-2; clone_size: -; cdr3_aa: CASSLTRNYGYTF; cdr3_nt: TGTGCCAGCAGTTTAACCAGGAACTATGGCTACACCTTC
v_call: TRBV7-9; d_call: TRBD2; j_call: TRBJ2-1; clone_size: once; cdr3_aa: CASSLAGAQDEQFF; cdr3_nt: TGTGCCAGCAGTTTAGCGGGGGCCCAGGATGAGCAGTTCTTC